These T cell receptor beta chains were read from a single sample in a study of early T cells in non-severe SARS-CoV-2 infection. Via MiXCR, TCRdb re-called the 5' RACE reads, giving one row per CDR3 protein. Of about 26,000 distinct CDR3 sequences in the sample, 4% to 5% were seen once. Sequenced input: whole blood. The receptors stem from an adult who was a healthcare worker with PCR-confirmed SARS-CoV-2 infection or an uninfected control (not recorded which). Each CDR3 is given with its conserved first and last residue. Fields, in order: V gene, clone size, J gene, D gene, CDR3 protein. D genes are given only for firm matches. Only part of the rows carry a size: once, few, many, or a class if the clone is expanded.

v_call: TRBV20-1
clone_size: many
j_call: TRBJ2-6
d_call: -
cdr3_aa: CSARVGAGANVLTF

v_call: TRBV4-2
clone_size: few
j_call: TRBJ1-6
d_call: -
cdr3_aa: CASSQDAFNSPLHF

v_call: TRBV29-1
clone_size: -
j_call: TRBJ2-3
d_call: -
cdr3_aa: CSVAPGTDTQYF

v_call: TRBV7-9
clone_size: many
j_call: TRBJ2-7
d_call: TRBD2
cdr3_aa: CASSLLADFYEQYF

v_call: TRBV20-1
clone_size: few
j_call: TRBJ2-7
d_call: -
cdr3_aa: CSADRRGYEQYF

v_call: TRBV4-2
clone_size: many
j_call: TRBJ2-5
d_call: -
cdr3_aa: CASSRRGDGQETQYF

v_call: TRBV13
clone_size: many
j_call: TRBJ2-3
d_call: -
cdr3_aa: CASSLAEVSTDTQYF

v_call: TRBV5-1
clone_size: many
j_call: TRBJ2-5
d_call: -
cdr3_aa: CASSYLPGSQETQYF

v_call: TRBV9
clone_size: many
j_call: TRBJ2-3
d_call: -
cdr3_aa: CASSVQSRGADTQYF

v_call: TRBV6-2/TRBV6-3
clone_size: many
j_call: TRBJ1-1
d_call: TRBD1
cdr3_aa: CASTSFDRAGTEVFF

v_call: TRBV20-1
clone_size: large
j_call: TRBJ2-7
d_call: -
cdr3_aa: CSAMDRKGGRVGSNEQYF

v_call: TRBV20-1
clone_size: many
j_call: TRBJ1-1
d_call: -
cdr3_aa: CSARPFGNTEAFF

v_call: TRBV11-2
clone_size: many
j_call: TRBJ1-6
d_call: -
cdr3_aa: CASSLDRRSPLHF

v_call: TRBV20-1
clone_size: many
j_call: TRBJ2-2
d_call: TRBD2
cdr3_aa: CSARLPLAGAAGELFF

v_call: TRBV7-9
clone_size: -
j_call: TRBJ2-1
d_call: -
cdr3_aa: CASTHRDPRDEQFF

v_call: TRBV3-1
clone_size: many
j_call: TRBJ2-2
d_call: -
cdr3_aa: CASSPPRSSNTGELFF

v_call: TRBV12-3/TRBV12-4
clone_size: many
j_call: TRBJ2-7
d_call: -
cdr3_aa: CASSFPGKETYEQYF

v_call: TRBV29-1
clone_size: -
j_call: TRBJ1-2
d_call: -
cdr3_aa: CSAQTGLYGYTF

v_call: TRBV4-3
clone_size: -
j_call: TRBJ2-3
d_call: -
cdr3_aa: CASSQEGTQYF

v_call: TRBV11-2
clone_size: many
j_call: TRBJ2-2
d_call: -
cdr3_aa: CASSPQLGGTNTGELFF

v_call: TRBV20-1
clone_size: many
j_call: TRBJ1-2
d_call: TRBD1
cdr3_aa: CSLSTGTGDYGYTF

v_call: TRBV20-1
clone_size: many
j_call: TRBJ2-5
d_call: TRBD2
cdr3_aa: CSASWASGSRQETQYF

v_call: TRBV29-1
clone_size: many
j_call: TRBJ1-2
d_call: -
cdr3_aa: CSVGRGDGYTF

v_call: TRBV6-6
clone_size: few
j_call: TRBJ1-1
d_call: TRBD1
cdr3_aa: CASSTTGGRTEAFF

v_call: TRBV29-1
clone_size: many
j_call: TRBJ1-2
d_call: -
cdr3_aa: CSVPNTGRGYGYTF

v_call: TRBV18
clone_size: -
j_call: TRBJ1-4
d_call: -
cdr3_aa: CASSLLGTVNEKLFF

v_call: TRBV19
clone_size: many
j_call: TRBJ2-5
d_call: TRBD1
cdr3_aa: CASRDRASQTQYF

v_call: TRBV19
clone_size: many
j_call: TRBJ2-6
d_call: -
cdr3_aa: CASTGWGTGANVLTF

v_call: TRBV7-7
clone_size: medium-sized
j_call: TRBJ2-5
d_call: TRBD2
cdr3_aa: CASSIDASGRHETQYF

v_call: TRBV4-1
clone_size: many
j_call: TRBJ2-5
d_call: -
cdr3_aa: CASSFSRPPGPKGVAESQYF

v_call: TRBV11-2
clone_size: many
j_call: TRBJ2-7
d_call: -
cdr3_aa: CASSPTPTTYEQYF

v_call: TRBV6-2/TRBV6-3
clone_size: few
j_call: TRBJ2-1
d_call: TRBD2
cdr3_aa: CASSYRLLAESKNRVLNEQFF

v_call: TRBV20-1
clone_size: many
j_call: TRBJ1-1
d_call: -
cdr3_aa: CSARDRLGTNTEAFF

v_call: TRBV6-6
clone_size: many
j_call: TRBJ2-2
d_call: -
cdr3_aa: CASSFDTGELFF

v_call: TRBV7-9
clone_size: many
j_call: TRBJ1-4
d_call: TRBD1
cdr3_aa: CASSLVSTGGREKLFF

v_call: TRBV5-1
clone_size: -
j_call: TRBJ2-7
d_call: -
cdr3_aa: CASSPVGTSYEQYF

v_call: TRBV6-2/TRBV6-3
clone_size: many
j_call: TRBJ2-3
d_call: -
cdr3_aa: CASSYWPLESTDTQYF

v_call: TRBV6-2/TRBV6-3
clone_size: many
j_call: TRBJ2-3
d_call: -
cdr3_aa: CASSYTGRIADTQYF

v_call: TRBV6-2/TRBV6-3
clone_size: -
j_call: TRBJ1-1
d_call: TRBD1
cdr3_aa: CASSYSDRALLTEAFF

v_call: TRBV11-3
clone_size: few
j_call: TRBJ2-2
d_call: -
cdr3_aa: CASSLYGELFF

v_call: TRBV6-1
clone_size: -
j_call: TRBJ2-7
d_call: -
cdr3_aa: CASSPDSSYEQYF

v_call: TRBV6-5
clone_size: many
j_call: TRBJ1-1
d_call: -
cdr3_aa: CASSYRYRDTEAFF

v_call: TRBV29-1
clone_size: -
j_call: TRBJ1-3
d_call: -
cdr3_aa: CSAETLPGNTIYF

v_call: TRBV10-3
clone_size: many
j_call: TRBJ2-1
d_call: TRBD2
cdr3_aa: CASQGVAGGKLNEQFF

v_call: TRBV19
clone_size: medium-sized
j_call: TRBJ2-7
d_call: TRBD1
cdr3_aa: CASSMQDRTYEQYF

v_call: TRBV5-8
clone_size: many
j_call: TRBJ1-1
d_call: TRBD1
cdr3_aa: CASSLVGQGITEAFF

v_call: TRBV11-2
clone_size: -
j_call: TRBJ2-2
d_call: -
cdr3_aa: CASSSQTGANTGELFF

v_call: TRBV4-2
clone_size: many
j_call: TRBJ2-5
d_call: -
cdr3_aa: CASSQAGLYQETQYF

v_call: TRBV12-3/TRBV12-4
clone_size: many
j_call: TRBJ1-1
d_call: -
cdr3_aa: CASSFPGRPNTEAFF

v_call: TRBV12-3/TRBV12-4
clone_size: -
j_call: TRBJ1-5
d_call: -
cdr3_aa: CASSTTFGGNQPQHF

v_call: TRBV3-1
clone_size: few
j_call: TRBJ2-7
d_call: TRBD2
cdr3_aa: CASSLTGSGMYEQYF

v_call: TRBV2
clone_size: many
j_call: TRBJ2-1
d_call: TRBD2
cdr3_aa: CASSQLAQPQFF

v_call: TRBV12-3/TRBV12-4
clone_size: many
j_call: TRBJ2-3
d_call: -
cdr3_aa: CASSLGFLGRYTQYF

v_call: TRBV7-2
clone_size: many
j_call: TRBJ1-4
d_call: -
cdr3_aa: CASRSTGTTGEKLFF